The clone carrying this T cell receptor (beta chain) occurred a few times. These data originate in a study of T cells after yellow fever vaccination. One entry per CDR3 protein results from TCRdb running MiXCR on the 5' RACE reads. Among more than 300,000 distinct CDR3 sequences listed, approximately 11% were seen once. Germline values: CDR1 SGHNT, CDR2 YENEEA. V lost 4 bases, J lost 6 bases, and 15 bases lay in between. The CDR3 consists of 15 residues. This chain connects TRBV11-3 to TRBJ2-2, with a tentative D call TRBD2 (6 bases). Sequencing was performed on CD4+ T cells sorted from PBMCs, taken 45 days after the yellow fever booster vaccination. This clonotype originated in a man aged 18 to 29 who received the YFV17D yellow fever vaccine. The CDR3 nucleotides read TGTGCCAGCAGCTCGGCGGCGGGGATGGCCGGGGAGCTGTTTTTT. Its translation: CASSSAAGMAGELFF.